This T cell receptor (beta chain) was observed in a study of response to subunit inactivated influenza vaccine. Regarding the study as a whole: Authors suggested that a seasonal influenza vaccination recruits few new T cells each time.

This clonotype appeared a few times. Its antigen remains unknown. Looked up from germline, CDR1 is MNHEY and CDR2 is SVGEGT. The junction had 8 bases not matched to a gene; V was cut back by 2 bases and J by 0 bases. CDR3 length: 17 residues. TCRdb analysed the RT-PCR reads with MiXCR anew, one entry per CDR3 protein. The table shows around 480,000 distinct CDR3 sequences, with roughly 9.7% occurring only once. This sample comprised PBMCs from blood, obtained more than 35 days after vaccination. The receptor was isolated from a man in his fifties or sixties who received an inactivated influenza vaccine. The chain carries TRBV6-2 or TRBV6-3 and TRBJ2-7; 9 bases line up with TRBD2. DNA of the CDR3: TGTGCCAGCAGTTACCCCTCCAGACTAGCGGACTCCTACGAGCAGTACTTC. Amino acid sequence: CASSYPSRLADSYEQYF.